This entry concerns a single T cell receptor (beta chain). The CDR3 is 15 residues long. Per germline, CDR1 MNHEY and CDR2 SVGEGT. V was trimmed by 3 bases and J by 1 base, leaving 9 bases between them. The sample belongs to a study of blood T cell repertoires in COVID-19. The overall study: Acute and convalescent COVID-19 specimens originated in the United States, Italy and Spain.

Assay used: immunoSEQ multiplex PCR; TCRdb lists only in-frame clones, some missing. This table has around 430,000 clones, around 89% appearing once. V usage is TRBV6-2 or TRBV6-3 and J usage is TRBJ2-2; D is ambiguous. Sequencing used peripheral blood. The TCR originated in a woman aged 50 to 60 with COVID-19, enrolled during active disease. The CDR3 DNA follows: TGTGCCAGCAGTTATCAGGCTAAGAACACCGGGGAGCTGTTTTTT. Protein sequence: CASSYQAKNTGELFF.